Below, 18 T cell receptor beta chains from the same sample are listed, as sequenced in a study of blood T cell repertoires in COVID-19. Using immunoSEQ multiplex PCR, the repertoire was profiled, and TCRdb retains in-frame clones only, with some absent. The sample records around 190,000 clones, over 80% being singletons. Sequencing was carried out using peripheral blood. The receptors were gathered from a woman aged 55-75 years with COVID-19, enrolled during active disease.

The V and J genes are TRBV5-4 and TRBJ2-1, with 8 bases aligning to TRBD2. CDR1 is SGHNT, CDR2 YYREEE, per germline (reference sequence). Trimming took 6 bases from V and 2 from J; bases not matched to a gene: 7. This CDR3 contains 15 residues. CDR3 sequence: CASNRPGGAYNEQFF. CDR3 DNA sequence: TGTGCCAGCAACCGACCGGGAGGGGCCTACAATGAGCAGTTCTTC.

This clone was observed once. The chain combines TRBV9 with TRBJ2-7; D possibly corresponds to TRBD2 (6 bases). Germline V gene sequence: CDR1 SGDLS, CDR2 YYNGEE. The V end was cut by 3 bases, the J end by 2 bases, with 12 bases between. CDR3 length: 14 amino acids. The CDR3 DNA reads as TGTGCCAGCAGCGCGGAGGGAGGAACCTACGAGCAGTACTTC. It is translated as CASSAEGGTYEQYF.

In DNA, the CDR3 is TGTGCCAGCAGTGACGGTGTGACAGATACGCAGTATTTT. Its protein is CASSDGVTDTQYF. This sequence joins TRBV2 and TRBJ2-3; D is uncertain. V lost 3 bases and J lost 3, with 7 bases in between. The germline V gene has CDR1 SNHLY and CDR2 FYNNEI. CDR3 length equals 13 residues.

This clone was seen a handful of times. This chain uses TRBV6-2 or TRBV6-3 with TRBJ1-6, with D unresolved. From germline, CDR1 is MNHEY and CDR2 SVGEGT. V was cut by 2 bases and J by 7 bases, with 12 bases left in between. The CDR3 consists of 15 residues. The CDR3 loop reads CASSYPQAGNSPLHF. The CDR3 DNA sequence: TGTGCCAGCAGTTACCCGCAGGCGGGAAATTCACCCCTCCACTTT.

V gene TRBV19 combines with J gene TRBJ1-3, with a weak D call TRBD1 (5 bases). V shed 7 bases and J shed 0 bases, with 10 bases lying between them. The CDR3 length is 14 residues. Per germline, CDR1 LNHDA and CDR2 SQIVND (reference sequence). The CDR3 DNA reads TGTGCCAGTAAGGAACAGGCCTCTGGAAACACCATATATTTT. This sequence encodes CASKEQASGNTIYF.

The V call is TRBV19, the J call TRBJ1-6; D gene ambiguous. Germline V gene lookup returns CDR1 LNHDA and CDR2 SQIVND (reference sequence). The ends were cut back, 5 bases at V and 4 bases at J, with 12 bases in the middle. The CDR3 is 15 amino acids. CDR3 nucleotide sequence: TGTGCCAGTAGTCAAATCCGGGGATATAATTCACCCCTCCACTTT. Protein product: CASSQIRGYNSPLHF.

The rearrangement links TRBV25-1 to TRBJ1-5, with TRBD1 as a possible D gene (5 bases). Trimming took off 6 bases at V and 2 bases at J, with 17 bases between the two ends. CDR3 length: 16 amino acids. Per the germline V gene, CDR1 is MGHDK and CDR2 is SYGVNS. This CDR3 reads CASRGGGAGGNQPQHF. The CDR3 nucleotides read TGTGCCAGCAGGGGTGGAGGGGCGGGGGGCAATCAGCCCCAGCATTTT.

The chain carries TRBV7-2 and TRBJ2-3; D not certain. Germline-derived CDR1 and CDR2 are SGHTA and FQGNSA. The CDR3 has 13 residues. Trimming removed 5 bases at V and 5 bases at J, with 11 bases between. The DNA for the CDR3 is TGTGCCAGCAGCCCTTATGGCCTAGATACGCAGTATTTT. Protein sequence: CASSPYGLDTQYF.

This clone was recorded a few times. CDR3 bases: TGTGCCAGCAGTCCGGACTTACCCGGGAACTACGAGCAGTACTTC. This codes for CASSPDLPGNYEQYF. The chain combines TRBV27 with TRBJ2-7; maybe TRBD2 (5 bases). Germline-derived CDR1 and CDR2 are MNHEY and SMNVEV (reference sequence). This CDR3 has 15 amino acids. V was pared by 5 bases and J by 3 bases, with 17 bases between.

This clone was detected only once. The rearrangement uses TRBV7-2 and TRBJ2-1; 7 nucleotides agree with TRBD2. The CDR3 consists of 15 residues. In germline, CDR1 is SGHTA, CDR2 FQGNSA. Trimming at V came to 4 bases and at J to 0 bases, leaving 3 bases not matched to a gene. CDR3 in amino acids: CASSSRGSSYNEQFF. CDR3 nucleotide sequence: TGTGCCAGCAGCTCGCGGGGGAGCTCCTACAATGAGCAGTTCTTC.

V is TRBV7-2 and J is TRBJ1-1; D is perhaps TRBD1 (5 bases). The germline V and J ends were trimmed by 2 bases and 1 base, with 8 bases remaining between them. The CDR3 contains 14 residues. Germline CDR1 SGHTA, CDR2 FQGNSA. As DNA, the CDR3 is TGTGCCAGCAGCTTACGACAGTCGAACACTGAAGCTTTCTTT. It codes for CASSLRQSNTEAFF. Full variable domain (rest looked up from reference TRBV7-2 and TRBJ1-1): GAGVSQSPSNKVTEKGKDVELRCDPISGHTALYWYRQSLGQGLEFLIYFQGNSAPDKSGLPSDRFSAERTGGSVSTLTIQRTQQEDSAVYLCASSLRQSNTEAFFGQGTRLTVV.

This clone was recorded once. The rearrangement uses TRBV28 and TRBJ1-4, with D possibly TRBD1 on 5 matching bases. The CDR3 spans 12 residues. From germline, CDR1 is MDHEN and CDR2 SYDVKM. The CDR3 nucleotides read TGTGGCGTGGGGGGAACTAATGAAAAACTGTTTTTT. This sequence encodes CGVGGTNEKLFF.

The rearrangement uses TRBV6-2 or TRBV6-3 and TRBJ2-1, with 12 bases lining up with TRBD2. V shed 4 bases and J 6 bases; nucleotides not matched to a gene: 7. CDR1 and CDR2 (germline): MNHEY, SVGEGT. There are 16 residues in the CDR3. As DNA, the CDR3 is TGTGCCAGCAGTTGGACTAGCGGGATGATTGGCAATGAGCAGTTCTTC. This encodes CASSWTSGMIGNEQFF.

CDR3 amino acids: CASSSLRGGSSGNTIYF. Written as DNA, the CDR3 is TGCGCCAGCAGCTCCCTTCGAGGGGGCTCCTCTGGAAACACCATATATTTT. V gene TRBV5-1 combines with J gene TRBJ1-3; 7 bases line up with TRBD1. V shed 3 bases and J 0 bases; nucleotides not matched to a gene: 9. Germline-derived CDR1 and CDR2 are SGHRS and YFSETQ. This CDR3 contains 17 residues.

This chain uses TRBV6-1 with TRBJ2-6; maybe TRBD1 (5 bases). The germline CDR1 and CDR2 sequences are MNHNS and SASEGT. This CDR3 region has 17 residues. The germline V and J ends were trimmed by 1 base and 3 bases, with 13 bases remaining between them. In DNA form, the CDR3 reads TGTGCCAGCAGTGAAGGCTTAGGGGCTGGTGGGGCCAACGTCCTGACTTTC. As protein: CASSEGLGAGGANVLTF.

This clone appeared a single time. The CDR3 DNA reads as TGTGCCAGCAGCTCCGGCGGGGGGCCAGTCGGGGAGCTGTTTTTT. It specifies CASSSGGGPVGELFF. The rearrangement uses TRBV11-2 and TRBJ2-2, with 8 bases fitting TRBD2. This CDR3 is built from 15 residues. V lost 4 bases and J lost 7; bases outside the gene matches: 8. The germline CDR1 and CDR2 sequences are SGHAT and FQNNGV.

The rearrangement uses TRBV27 and TRBJ1-5; 7 nucleotides match TRBD1. Germline CDR1 is MNHEY and CDR2 is SMNVEV (reference sequence). This CDR3 has 13 residues. Trimming at V came to 3 bases and at J to 6 bases, leaving 2 bases not matched to a gene. CDR3 in amino acids: CASSFSGGQPQHF. CDR3 nucleotides: TGTGCCAGCAGTTTCTCAGGGGGTCAGCCCCAGCATTTT.

This clone has more than one count but fewer than ten. The chain couples TRBV25-1 to TRBJ2-7; D may be TRBD1 (6 bases). The CDR3 loop spans 10 amino acids. CDR1 and CDR2 (germline): MGHDK, SYGVNS. For the CDR3, the DNA is TGTGCCAGCAGTGCCCACAGGGTTCCGGTC. It encodes CASSAHRVPV.